Here is one TCR beta chain with its context. V shed 5 bases and J 6 bases; nucleotides not matched to a gene: 12. Germline CDR1 SNHLY, CDR2 FYNNEI. The CDR3 is 15 residues long. Under the authors' procedure: How many nucleated cells were present was estimated from reference gene primer amplification. TCRdb keeps only in-frame clones here, not all; method: immunoSEQ multiplex PCR. The V and J calls and clone size are taken from that table; D and trimming were inferred from the DNA. Here the sample spans around 62,000 clones, 70% to 90% being singletons. The record originates from a study of blood T cell repertoires in COVID-19. Looking at the study overall: T cells, B-cell-depleted T cells, or PBMCs supplied cDNA or gDNA.

Sequencing input: peripheral blood. The receptor comes from a man between 50 and 59 years old with acute or convalescent COVID-19. The chain employs TRBV2 and TRBJ1-2; TRBD1 agrees at 7 bases. The CDR3 bases are TGTGCCAGCAGTCTAGGAGAGGGGGCAGGGGATGGCTACACCTTC. It is translated as CASSLGEGAGDGYTF.